Sequencing of this T cell receptor beta chain was carried out in a study of shared clonotypes between healthy human individuals. Original analysis: With immunoSEQ giving junction-only sequences and no quality scores, filtering differed. Here immunoSEQ multiplex PCR was the method, and the copy in TCRdb shows in-frame clones only, minus some. For V, J and clone size, that table is used; D and trimming come from the DNA. The sample lists about 2 million clones; roughly 94% were seen once. This CDR3 region has 14 residues. Looked up from germline, CDR1 is MNHNS and CDR2 is SASEGT. The V end lost 3 bases, the J end lost 3 bases, and 8 bases lay between the germline ends.

The sequence was collected from a man aged 18 to 29 in good health. The V gene is TRBV6-1, the J gene TRBJ2-2; a possible D gene is TRBD2 (6 bases). The sequencing input was naive CD4+ T cells sorted from blood. Documented subset: CD45RA+ positively selected. CDR3 DNA sequence: TGTGCCAGCAGTGAGAGGAGGGACACCGGGGAGCTGTTTTTT. As protein: CASSERRDTGELFF.